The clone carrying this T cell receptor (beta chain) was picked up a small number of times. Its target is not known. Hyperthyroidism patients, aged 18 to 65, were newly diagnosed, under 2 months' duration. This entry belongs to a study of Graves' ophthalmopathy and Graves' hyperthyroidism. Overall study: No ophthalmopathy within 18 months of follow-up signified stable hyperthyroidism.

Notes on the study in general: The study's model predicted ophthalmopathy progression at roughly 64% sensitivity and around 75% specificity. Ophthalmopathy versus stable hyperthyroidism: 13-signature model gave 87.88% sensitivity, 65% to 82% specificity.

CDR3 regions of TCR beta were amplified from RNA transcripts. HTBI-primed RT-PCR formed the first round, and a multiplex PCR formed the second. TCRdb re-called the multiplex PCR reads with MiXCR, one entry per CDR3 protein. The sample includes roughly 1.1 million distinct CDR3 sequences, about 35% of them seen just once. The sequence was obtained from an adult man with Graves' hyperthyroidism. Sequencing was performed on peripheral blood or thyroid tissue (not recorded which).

DNA for the CDR3: TGTGCCAGCAGCCTTATACAGGGGGCGCAGGAAAAACTGTTTTTT. This sequence encodes CASSLIQGAQEKLFF. V gene TRBV12-3 or TRBV12-4 combines with J gene TRBJ1-4; TRBD1 matches 9 bases. Losses at the gene ends were 6 bases for V and 8 bases for J; bases not matched to a gene: 10. CDR3 length: 15 residues.